The next 3 T cell receptor beta chains were all read from a single sample in a study of T cells in women clearing cervical HPV infection. Profiling relied on immunoSEQ multiplex PCR, and the TCRdb table lists in-frame clones only, not all of them. This sample contains around 39,000 clones. Sequencing input: blood buffy coat. These receptors originate from a woman between 18 and 75 years old with a cervical HPV16 infection that either progressed to CIN3+ or cleared (not recorded which).

Comment on this clone: The read halts 3 residues ahead of the CDR3 end, with the missing end drawn from the germline J gene. This sequence joins TRBV29-1 and TRBJ2-3; D is unresolved. The CDR3 loop spans 11 amino acids. V lost 2 bases and J lost 3, with 3 bases in between. CDR1 is SQVTM, CDR2 ANQGSEA, per germline. This CDR3 reads CSVEQTDTQYF. The DNA read from the CDR3 is TGCAGCGTTGAACAGACAGATACG.

Concerning this clone itself: The read ends 3 residues early relative to the CDR3; the germline J gene fills the gap. This chain uses TRBV20-1 with TRBJ1-2, with TRBD1 matching over 7 bases. The CDR3 consists of 16 residues. V was clipped by 6 bases and J by 6 bases; unmatched bases: 19. Germline V gene sequence: CDR1 DFQATT, CDR2 SNEGSKA (reference sequence). CDR3 DNA, as far as it was read: TGCAGTGCAATCCTGGGAGGGGGCCCCCGGTGGAATGGC. The encoded protein is CSAILGGGPRWNG. The full CDR3 sequence reads CSAILGGGPRWNGYTF.

For this clone: The read stops 3 residues short of the end of the CDR3; the missing end is completed from the germline J gene. The same CDR3 can be traced to other DNA sequences in this sample. V and J are TRBV19 and TRBJ1-3; 7 positions agree with TRBD1. J lost 7 bases, V lost 6 bases, and 6 bases had no gene match. The germline V gene has CDR1 LNHDA and CDR2 SQIVND (reference sequence). CDR3 length equals 13 residues. The CDR3 spells CASRIQGMNTIYF. The covered CDR3 bases are TGTGCCAGTAGGATACAGGGGATGAACACC.